A single sample is the source of the 4 T cell receptor beta chains below, sequenced in a study of Ad26.COV2.S vaccination and SARS-CoV-2 variants. Treatment reported: approximately 18 received Ad26.COV2.S at low or high dose, single or two shots; about 5 received placebo; per-sample allocation not given. The investigators took samples on day 63 after the first vaccine or placebo injection. Clones were read by immunoSEQ multiplex PCR, and TCRdb kept only the in-frame ones, dropping some. Of 350,000 to 500,000 clones listed, approximately 92% are singletons. The sample here was peripheral blood, taken in a trial of Ad26.COV2.S vaccine versus placebo. All receptors come from a person between 18 and 60 years old who received the Ad26.COV2.S COVID-19 vaccine or a placebo.

The chain has TRBV6-6 and TRBJ2-2; 7 bases align to TRBD2. J gave up 2 bases and V 2 bases, and 2 bases lay outside the gene matches. CDR3 length: 15 amino acids. Germline V CDR1 and CDR2: MNHNY, SVGAGI (reference sequence). The CDR3 DNA follows: TGTGCCAGCAGTTACCGACTAGCCAACACCGGGGAGCTGTTTTTT. Its translation is CASSYRLANTGELFF.

The V gene is TRBV28, the J gene TRBJ2-7; 7 bases map to TRBD1. Trimming removed 5 bases from V and 4 bases from J; junction bases left unmatched: 8. This CDR3 region has 14 residues. Germline V gene data show CDR1 as MDHEN and CDR2 as SYDVKM. The CDR3 is CASSVTGVVYEQYF. CDR3 in DNA: TGTGCCAGCAGTGTCACAGGGGTCGTATACGAGCAGTACTTC.

The chain links TRBV6-2 or TRBV6-3 to TRBJ2-4, with 9 bases identical to TRBD1. V was pared by 4 bases and J by 0 bases, with 13 bases of the junction left unmatched. The germline V gene encodes CDR1 MNHEY and CDR2 SVGEGT. This CDR3 has 19 amino acids. CDR3 nucleotide sequence: TGTGCCAGCAGTTCTGCGGGACAGGGAAGGAGATTAGCCAAAAACATTCAGTACTTC. As protein: CASSSAGQGRRLAKNIQYF.

The chain couples TRBV19 to TRBJ2-2; TRBD1 matches at 10 bases. CDR3 length: 16 residues. V shed 4 bases, J shed 3 bases, and the junction held 5 bases outside the gene matches. Germline V gives CDR1 LNHDA, CDR2 SQIVND (reference sequence). CDR3 loop: CASSTDRGLYTGELFF. In DNA form, the CDR3 reads TGTGCCAGTAGTACTGACAGGGGGCTTTACACCGGGGAGCTGTTTTTT.